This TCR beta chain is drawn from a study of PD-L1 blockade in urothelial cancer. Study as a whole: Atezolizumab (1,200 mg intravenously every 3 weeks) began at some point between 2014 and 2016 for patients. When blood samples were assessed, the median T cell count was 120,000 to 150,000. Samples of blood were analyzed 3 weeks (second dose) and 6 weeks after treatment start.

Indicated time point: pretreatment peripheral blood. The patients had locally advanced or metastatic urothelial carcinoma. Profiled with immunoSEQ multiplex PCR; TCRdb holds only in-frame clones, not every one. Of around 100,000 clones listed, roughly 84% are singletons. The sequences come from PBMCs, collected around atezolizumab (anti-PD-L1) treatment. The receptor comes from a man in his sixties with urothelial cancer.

The CDR3 region has the DNA TGTGCCAGCAGGAGGGCTGATACGCAGTATTTT. This codes for CASRRADTQYF. The chain is built from TRBV11-3 and TRBJ2-3, with D tentatively TRBD2 (5 bases). The germline gives CDR1 SGHNT, CDR2 YENEEA. This CDR3 has 11 amino acids. V shed 6 bases and J shed 6 bases, with 7 bases lying between them.